In its sample, the clone carrying this TCR beta chain was seen many times. The data derive from a study of patients and donors after allogeneic stem cell transplantation. TCRdb ran MiXCR on the RT-PCR reads and lists one entry per CDR3 protein. The sample consists of 20,000 or so distinct CDR3 sequences, less than 5% of them appearing once. Sequenced input: blood, either unsorted or a sorted T cell fraction (not recorded which). This TCR came from a human donor who was either an allogeneic HSCT recipient or a stem cell or donor lymphocyte infusion donor (not recorded which). It is not recorded whose cells these are; they may come from a transplant donor.

CDR3 sequence (DNA): TGTGCCAGCAGGACAGGGCCTCCCTACGAGCAGTACTTC. Translated: CASRTGPPYEQYF. This sequence joins TRBV6-4 and TRBJ2-7, with 7 bases aligning to TRBD1. The CDR3 is 13 residues long. CDR1 and CDR2 from the germline V gene are MRHNA and SNTAGT. V trimming: 6 bases; J trimming: 2 bases; junction bases outside the gene matches: 4.